This record looks at one TCR beta chain sequence and its context. The junction and the germline gene differ at one end; a read error may be behind it. Original data processing: By means of reference gene primer amplification, nucleated cell counts were estimated. Measured with immunoSEQ multiplex PCR; TCRdb has only the in-frame clones, and not every one. V, J and clone size derive from that table, while D and trimming were established from the DNA sequence. The sample lists some 140,000 clones; roughly nine tenths were seen once. This record comes from a study of blood T cell repertoires in COVID-19. Study in general: Sites across the United States, Italy and Spain contributed samples from acute and convalescent COVID-19.

From germline, CDR1 is SEHNR and CDR2 FQNEAQ (reference sequence). This CDR3 region has 12 residues. Specimen: peripheral blood. The TCR was taken from a man aged 50 to 59 with acute or convalescent COVID-19. V and J are TRBV7-9 and TRBJ1-2; TRBD1 aligns across 8 bases. The CDR3 reads CASSRPGQDYPF. In nucleotides, the CDR3 is TGTGCCAGCAGCAGACCGGGACAGGATTACCCCTTC.